The rows below give T cell receptor beta chains drawn from one sample of a study of blood T cell repertoires in COVID-19. Assay: immunoSEQ multiplex PCR; the TCRdb copy retains only in-frame clones and omits some. The sample yields approximately 40,000 clones, around nine tenths seen once. Material: peripheral blood. These receptors were collected from a human donor in a cohort sampled during active COVID-19. The CDR3 runs from the conserved cysteine through the conserved F or W. A D gene is named only where the DNA matches it firmly. Size is omitted from some rows. Given values are once, few, many or a class for expanded clones.

TRBJ1-6 | TRBD1 | TRBV7-2 | - | TGTGCCAGCAGCTTGCCACGGGGACAGCCAGGAAAAACACCCCTCCACTTT | CASSLPRGQPGKTPLHF
TRBJ1-1 | TRBD1 | TRBV28 | - | TGTGCCAGCAGTTATTCGACAGGGGGCAACACTGAAGCTTTCTTT | CASSYSTGGNTEAFF
TRBJ1-6 | - | TRBV18 | - | TGTGCCAGCTCACCGAATTACAGTGGTTCCGGATCACCCCTCCACTTT | CASSPNYSGSGSPLHF
TRBJ2-7 | TRBD1 | TRBV6-5 | - | TGTGCCAGCAAGAGGACAGGGATGTACGAGCAGTACTTC | CASKRTGMYEQYF
TRBJ1-1 | - | TRBV12-3/TRBV12-4 | - | TGTGCCAGCACCCCACGGGGGAACACTGAAGCTTTCTTT | CASTPRGNTEAFF
TRBJ2-7 | - | TRBV7-9 | - | TGTGCCAGCAGCTTACCTACAGGGGCGGGGGAGCAGTACTTC | CASSLPTGAGEQYF
TRBJ2-3 | TRBD2 | TRBV11-2 | - | TGTGCCAGCAGCTTAGGGGCGGGGGGCTCCACAGATACGCAGTATTTT | CASSLGAGGSTDTQYF
TRBJ2-1 | - | TRBV2 | - | TGTGCCAGCAGCGACAGGGCGGGGTTCTCCTACAATGAGCAGTTCTTC | CASSDRAGFSYNEQFF
TRBJ1-3 | - | TRBV6-5 | - | TGTGCCAGCAGTCAGGGAAACACCATATATTTT | CASSQGNTIYF
TRBJ2-7 | - | TRBV19 | - | TGTGCCAGCAGTTGGGGGGACGGCTACGAGCAGTACTTC | CASSWGDGYEQYF
TRBJ2-3 | TRBD2 | TRBV27 | - | TGTGCCAGCAGTTTCCGTAGCGGGGGAGATACGCAGTATTTT | CASSFRSGGDTQYF
TRBJ2-2 | TRBD2 | TRBV2 | once | TGTGCCAGCGCTATAGCGGGGTACACCGGGGAGCTGTTTTTT | CASAIAGYTGELFF
TRBJ2-3 | - | TRBV9 | - | TGTGCCAGCAGCTTCCGGGACTCGGATACGCAGTATTTT | CASSFRDSDTQYF
TRBJ1-5 | - | TRBV29-1 | few | TGCAGCGTTGGGGGAGACGGCAATCAGCCCCAGCATTTT | CSVGGDGNQPQHF
TRBJ2-1 | - | TRBV5-1 | - | TGCGCCAGCAGCAACGGACAGAGCTCCTACAATGAGCAGTTCTTC | CASSNGQSSYNEQFF
TRBJ2-2 | TRBD1 | TRBV11-3 | - | TGTGCCAGCAGCCCCCCACGATGGCAGGGGGCATATCCCGGGGAGCTGTTTTTT | CASSPPRWQGAYPGELFF
TRBJ2-7 | - | TRBV2 | - | TGTGCCAGCAGCGCCGGGAGTTTATTCTTTTCCGAGCAGTACTTC | CASSAGSLFFSEQYF
TRBJ2-7 | TRBD1 | TRBV25-1 | - | TGTGCCAGCAGTGATCTCAGGGGGCCCTACGAGCAGTACTTC | CASSDLRGPYEQYF
TRBJ1-2 | - | TRBV5-4 | once | TGTGCCGCCAGGACACCAGCTAACTATGGCTACACCTTC | CAARTPANYGYTF
TRBJ2-7 | - | TRBV7-9 | - | TGTGCCAGCAGCCCGGAAGCGGCGGGGGAGCAGTACTTC | CASSPEAAGEQYF
TRBJ2-7 | TRBD1 | TRBV5-1 | - | TGCGCCAGCAGCCCCGGGACAGGGGTTCGCGAGCAGTACTTC | CASSPGTGVREQYF
TRBJ2-4 | - | TRBV21-1 | - | TGTGCCAGCAGCAGCAGGGGTAAAAACATTCAGTACTTC | CASSSRGKNIQYF
TRBJ2-1 | - | TRBV4-1 | - | TGCGCCAGCCAATGGGCCAATGAGCAGTTCTTC | CASQWANEQFF
TRBJ1-3 | - | TRBV2 | - | TGTGCCAGCAGTGAAGGGCGGCTACGTTTAAACACCATATATTTT | CASSEGRLRLNTIYF
TRBJ1-5 | - | TRBV18 | - | TGTGCCAGCTCACCATTACAGGGATATCAGCCCCAGCATTTT | CASSPLQGYQPQHF
TRBJ2-7 | TRBD1 | TRBV5-1 | - | TGCGCCAGCAGCGTCTGGACAGGGGTTGGCTACGAGCAGTACTTC | CASSVWTGVGYEQYF